What follows are 29 T cell receptor beta chains derived from one specimen sequenced in a study of control samples from healthy donors and cancer patients. Method: immunoSEQ multiplex PCR; TCRdb's copy keeps in-frame clones and lacks some. The sample comprises about 150,000 clones, approximately 93% of which are singletons, and around 5.4% rests with the top ten. The sequenced sample was blood. The receptor source for this set is a man aged 40-49 years in good health.

This rearrangement joins TRBV5-1 to TRBJ1-2; a weak D match, TRBD1 (6 bases). In germline, CDR1 is SGHRS, CDR2 YFSETQ. Trimming took 2 bases from V and 6 from J, leaving 14 bases between them. This CDR3 region has 14 residues. CDR3 bases: TGCGCCAGCAGCTTAATACAGGGAGGGGATGGCTACACCTTC. Its protein product is CASSLIQGGDGYTF.

The rearrangement links TRBV5-1 to TRBJ2-3; D is perhaps TRBD2 (6 bases). Germline V CDR1 and CDR2: SGHRS, YFSETQ. V was clipped by 4 bases and J by 4 bases, with 13 bases between them. CDR3 length equals 14 residues. CDR3 region: CASSPARGSDTQYF. CDR3 in DNA: TGCGCCAGCAGCCCTGCACGGGGGTCAGATACGCAGTATTTT. Based on the CDR3 plus reference TRBV5-1 and TRBJ2-3, the full variable domain is KAGVTQTPRYLIKTRGQQVTLSCSPISGHRSVSWYQQTPGQGLQFLFEYFSETQRNKGNFPGRFSGRQFSNSRSEMNVSTLELGDSALYLCASSPARGSDTQYFGPGTRLTVL.

This sequence joins TRBV3-1 (or the pseudogene TRBV3-2) and TRBJ2-7; D gene ambiguous. V lost 4 bases and J lost 4, with 11 bases in between. Germline-derived CDR1 and CDR2 are LGHDT and YNNKEL (reference sequence). The CDR3 sequence is 13 residues long. The CDR3 loop is CASSPGLNYEQYF. The DNA for the CDR3 is TGTGCCAGCAGCCCCGGGCTAAATTACGAGCAGTACTTC.

This chain uses TRBV6-5 with TRBJ2-3; D possibly corresponds to TRBD2 (6 bases). V shed 8 bases and J shed 0 bases, with 15 bases lying between them. Germline V gives CDR1 MNHEY, CDR2 SVGAGI. This CDR3 contains 15 residues. CDR3 residues: CASRAGRGSTDTQYF. CDR3 DNA: TGTGCCAGCCGGGCGGGGCGGGGTAGCACAGATACGCAGTATTTT.

The rearrangement joins TRBV9 to TRBJ2-3, with TRBD1 matching 9 bases. The CDR3 runs 15 residues. Germline V lookup: CDR1 SGDLS, CDR2 YYNGEE. The V segment lost 4 bases and the J segment 3 bases; nucleotides outside the gene matches: 6. The CDR3 spells CASSPQGARTDTQYF. The CDR3 DNA reads TGTGCCAGCAGCCCACAGGGGGCTCGTACAGATACGCAGTATTTT.

This clone has only one observation. V usage is TRBV7-9 and J usage is TRBJ1-2; D possibly corresponds to TRBD1 (5 bases). Trimming stripped 3 bases from V and 2 bases from J, with 7 bases between. Germline V gene sequence: CDR1 SEHNR, CDR2 FQNEAQ (reference sequence). The CDR3 sequence is 13 residues long. CDR3 sequence reads: CASSFGGNYGYTF. CDR3 sequence (DNA): TGTGCCAGCAGCTTCGGGGGGAACTATGGCTACACCTTC.

This rearrangement joins TRBV5-1 to TRBJ1-2, with D maybe TRBD1 (5 bases). The V end was cut by 7 bases, the J end by 8 bases, with 18 bases between. CDR3 length equals 13 residues. Germline V lookup: CDR1 SGHRS, CDR2 YFSETQ. The CDR3 DNA follows: TGCGCCAGCCGTCCCAGGGAGACTAAAGGCTACACCTTC. Translated: CASRPRETKGYTF.

CDR3 sequence (DNA): TGTGCCAGCAGCCCTGGGGCTTATACTAATGAAAAACTGTTTTTT. This sequence encodes CASSPGAYTNEKLFF. The chain has TRBV11-2 and TRBJ1-4, with D possibly TRBD1 on 5 matching bases. Germline V gene lookup returns CDR1 SGHAT and CDR2 FQNNGV. This CDR3 contains 15 residues. With 5 bases removed from V and 2 bases from J, the gap between germline ends came to 12 bases.

The rearrangement links TRBV5-4 to TRBJ1-1; D is uncertain. Germline CDR1 reads SGHNT; CDR2 reads YYREEE (reference sequence). This CDR3 is 13 amino acids long. The V end was cut by 1 base, the J end by 1 base, with 5 bases between. CDR3 sequence reads: CASSLPGNTEAFF. The CDR3 DNA follows: TGTGCCAGCAGCTTGCCCGGGAACACTGAAGCTTTCTTT.

The CDR3 region is CASSPSGQNNQPQHF. CDR3 nucleotides: TGTGCCAGCTCGCCCTCCGGACAGAACAATCAGCCCCAGCATTTT. This chain links TRBV18 with TRBJ1-5; D perhaps matches TRBD1 (6 bases). Trimming stripped 6 bases from V and 3 bases from J, with 15 bases between. The CDR3 sequence is 15 residues long. From germline, CDR1 is KGHSH and CDR2 LQKENI.

The chain recombines TRBV6-6 with TRBJ1-1; D uncertain. Trimming took off 7 bases at V and 5 bases at J, with 17 bases between the two ends. There are 14 residues in the CDR3. CDR1 MNHNY and CDR2 SVGAGI come from the germline V gene (reference sequence). For the CDR3, the DNA is TGTGCCAGCACCTATACCCCGGACGGGACTGAAGCTTTCTTT. Protein sequence: CASTYTPDGTEAFF.

This clone was counted a single time. The CDR3 bases are TGTGCCAGCAGTCCCGGGACTAGCCTTAATGAGCAGTTCTTC. This sequence encodes CASSPGTSLNEQFF. The chain is built from TRBV6-2 or TRBV6-3 and TRBJ2-1, with 9 positions matching TRBD2. V was pared by 5 bases and J by 7 bases, with 6 bases of the junction left unmatched. CDR3 length: 14 residues. Germline V gives CDR1 MNHEY, CDR2 SVGEGT.

J is TRBJ1-2 and V is TRBV28; D call uncertain. The CDR3 totals 14 residues. Germline V gene sequence: CDR1 MDHEN, CDR2 SYDVKM. Deletions cut 4 bases from V and 8 bases from J, with 17 bases between. In nucleotides, the CDR3 is TGTGCCAGCAGTTCGCCAGGAGTTCTAGGGGGCTACACCTTC. Protein product: CASSSPGVLGGYTF.

The chain employs TRBV21-1 and TRBJ2-7; TRBD1, the table's D call, was not compared with the DNA. TRBV21-1 is assigned pseudogene status. There are 13 residues in the CDR3. CDR3 protein: CASSKGQGSEQYF. The DNA of the CDR3 is TGTGCCAGCAGCAAGGGACAGGGGTCCGAGCAGTACTTC.

The genes are TRBV6-6 and TRBJ1-5, with D possibly being TRBD1 (5 bases). Germline lookup yields CDR1 MNHNY and CDR2 SVGAGI (reference sequence). This CDR3 contains 15 residues. V gave up 5 bases and J gave up 3 bases, with 14 bases separating them. The CDR3 loop reads CASSEWGLPNQPQHF. CDR3 nucleotide sequence: TGTGCCAGCAGTGAGTGGGGCCTTCCCAATCAGCCCCAGCATTTT.

The chain couples TRBV18 to TRBJ2-2; D call uncertain. In germline, CDR1 is KGHSH, CDR2 LQKENI. The CDR3 is made up of 13 amino acids. V lost 6 bases to trimming and J lost 6 bases, with 11 bases between them. CDR3 in DNA: TGTGCCAGCTCGTCGGATGGTGCCGGGGAGCTGTTTTTT. It is translated as CASSSDGAGELFF.

CDR3 protein: CSASLGVSNQPQHF. CDR3 DNA sequence: TGCAGTGCTAGTTTAGGGGTTTCCAATCAGCCCCAGCATTTT. The rearrangement links TRBV20-1 to TRBJ1-5, with a weak D call TRBD1 (5 bases). The CDR3 loop spans 14 amino acids. V lost 3 bases to trimming and J lost 3 bases, with 12 bases between them. Germline V gene sequence: CDR1 DFQATT, CDR2 SNEGSKA (reference sequence).

The gene calls are TRBV5-1 and TRBJ2-7; D perhaps matches TRBD1 (6 bases). This CDR3 spans 13 amino acids. Germline V lookup: CDR1 SGHRS, CDR2 YFSETQ. Trimming took off 5 bases at V and 7 bases at J, with 16 bases between the two ends. CDR3 in DNA: TGCGCCAGCAGGGTACAGGGCGTGAGGGAGCAGTACTTC. It translates to CASRVQGVREQYF.

This rearrangement joins TRBV15 to TRBJ2-7, with D perhaps assigned TRBD1 or TRBD2 (5 bases each). Trimming cost V 5 bases and J 6 bases, with 20 bases left between them. CDR3 length: 15 amino acids. Germline CDR1 is LNHNV and CDR2 is YYDKDF (reference sequence). In nucleotides, the CDR3 is TGTGCCACCAGCGGAACCGGGACCGCAAGACGCGAGCAGTACTTC. It encodes CATSGTGTARREQYF.

The chain uses TRBV4-1 and TRBJ1-1; a weak D match, TRBD1 (5 bases). The V gene lost 6 bases and the J gene lost 8 bases, with 13 bases spanning the gap. The germline gives CDR1 MGHRA, CDR2 YSYEKL. There are 12 residues in the CDR3. The CDR3 bases are TGCGCCAGCAGTTACATCGGGGGGGAAGCTTTCTTT. The encoded protein is CASSYIGGEAFF.

J is TRBJ1-1 and V is TRBV3-1 (or the pseudogene TRBV3-2), with no clear D. Germline CDR1 and CDR2: LGHDT and YNNKEL (reference sequence). This CDR3 has 14 residues. Trimming removed 6 bases at V and 2 bases at J, with 13 bases between. The CDR3 sequence: CASSKLLRNTEAFF. For the CDR3, the DNA is TGTGCCAGCAGTAAACTACTCAGAAACACTGAAGCTTTCTTT.

J is TRBJ2-1 and V is TRBV3-1 (or the pseudogene TRBV3-2), with D maybe TRBD2 (7 bases). CDR3 length: 16 amino acids. Germline values: CDR1 LGHDT, CDR2 YNNKEL (reference sequence). Trimming left V 4 bases short and J 12 bases short, with 25 bases between. Here the CDR3 DNA reads TGTGCCAGCAGCCCAGGGATCGTTGGGGGGGCTGGTCGGCAGTTCTTC. Amino acid sequence: CASSPGIVGGAGRQFF.

The rearrangement joins TRBV9 to TRBJ1-6; 7 bases align to TRBD1. V shed 3 bases, J shed 6 bases, and the junction held 0 bases outside the gene matches. Germline CDR1 is SGDLS and CDR2 is YYNGEE. There are 13 residues in the CDR3. The CDR3 DNA reads as TGTGCCAGCAGCGGGGACAGTAATTCACCCCTCCACTTT. This encodes CASSGDSNSPLHF.

The genes are TRBV2 and TRBJ2-2; D unclear. CDR1 and CDR2 from the germline V gene are SNHLY and FYNNEI. CDR3 length: 15 residues. Trimming pared 2 bases from V and 5 bases from J, leaving 12 bases between. Here the CDR3 reads CASSERADKTGELFF. DNA of the CDR3: TGTGCCAGCAGTGAAAGGGCAGACAAGACCGGGGAGCTGTTTTTT.

On this clone itself: Germline and junction disagree at one end, which may indicate a read error. The CDR3: CATSGEAGNRNF. The CDR3 DNA sequence: TGTGCCACCAGTGGGGAGGCGGGCAATCGGAACTTC. V is TRBV24-1 and J is TRBJ2-4; the D gene is possibly TRBD2 (6 bases). The length of the CDR3 is 12 residues. The germline CDR1 and CDR2 sequences are KGHDR and SFDVKD.

The chain links TRBV6-1 to TRBJ1-5; no clear D gene. CDR3 length: 14 amino acids. Germline-derived CDR1 and CDR2 are MNHNS and SASEGT. The V end was cut by 2 bases, the J end by 3 bases, with 8 bases between. In DNA form, the CDR3 reads TGTGCCAGCAGTGAAACTTCCCACAATCAGCCCCAGCATTTT. Translation: CASSETSHNQPQHF.

The chain recombines TRBV7-2 with TRBJ2-1; D gene unclear. This CDR3 is built from 11 residues. Germline V gene lookup returns CDR1 SGHTA and CDR2 FQGNSA. Trimming pared 7 bases from V and 10 bases from J, leaving 11 bases between. This CDR3 is CASTPSWEQFF. The CDR3 bases are TGTGCCAGCACCCCTAGTTGGGAGCAGTTCTTC.

This chain joins TRBV5-1 and TRBJ1-1; unclear D gene. V lost 0 bases to trimming and J lost 0 bases, with 6 bases between them. Germline values: CDR1 SGHRS, CDR2 YFSETQ. The CDR3 length is 14 residues. This chain's CDR3 is CASSLGRLNTEAFF. DNA for the CDR3: TGCGCCAGCAGCTTGGGACGGTTGAACACTGAAGCTTTCTTT.

The table lists this clone with a count of one. V gene TRBV3-1 (or the pseudogene TRBV3-2) combines with J gene TRBJ1-1, with D unclear. This CDR3 region has 13 residues. CDR1 is LGHDT, CDR2 YNNKEL, per germline (reference sequence). Between the trimmed V and J ends, which lost 4 bases and 1 base, there was a span of 7 bases. Written as DNA, the CDR3 is TGTGCCAGCAGCCTCACACCGAACACTGAAGCTTTCTTT. This sequence encodes CASSLTPNTEAFF.